The 26 T cell receptor beta chains listed next were all sequenced from one sample in a study of cytomegalovirus exposure and HLA in healthy donors. Here immunoSEQ multiplex PCR was the method, and the copy in TCRdb shows in-frame clones only, minus some. There are around 300,000 clones in the sample; 88% occur only once, and around 0.88% lies in the top ten. What was sequenced was PBMCs. The receptors shown here come from a man aged 25-40 years in good health and CMV-seronegative.

The gene calls are TRBV5-6 and TRBJ2-7; the match to TRBD1 covers 7 bases. The CDR3 runs 14 residues. Germline lookup yields CDR1 SGHDT and CDR2 YYEEEE. The V and J ends lost 6 bases and 4 bases, in that order; junction bases with no gene match: 10. CDR3: CASTLGTAWYEQYF. Written as DNA, the CDR3 is TGTGCCAGCACTCTCGGGACAGCTTGGTACGAGCAGTACTTC. The full variable domain, completed using reference TRBV5-6 and TRBJ2-7, is DAGVTQSPTHLIKTRGQQVTLRCSPKSGHDTVSWYQQALGQGPQFIFQYYEEEERQRGNFPDRFSGHQFPNYSSELNVNALLLGDSALYLCASTLGTAWYEQYFGPGTRLTVT.

The rearrangement uses TRBV29-1 and TRBJ1-1, with D uncertain. The V and J ends lost 1 base and 1 base respectively, with 10 bases between them. This CDR3 has 14 residues. The germline V gene encodes CDR1 SQVTM and CDR2 ANQGSEA. The CDR3 sequence: CSVEASGRNTEAFF. CDR3 DNA sequence: TGCAGCGTTGAAGCATCCGGGAGGAACACTGAAGCTTTCTTT.

This chain joins TRBV11-2 and TRBJ1-2, with D possibly matching TRBD1 (5 bases). Germline loops: CDR1 SGHAT, CDR2 FQNNGV. The germline V and J ends were trimmed by 0 bases and 4 bases, with 12 bases remaining between them. The CDR3 is 15 residues long. CDR3 nucleotide sequence: TGTGCCAGCAGCTTAGAGCGGGGGTCGGCCTATGGCTACACCTTC. Translation: CASSLERGSAYGYTF.

The chain combines TRBV2 with TRBJ1-1, with D tentatively TRBD1 (6 bases). The CDR3 sequence is 14 residues long. The V gene's germline CDR1 is SNHLY and CDR2 FYNNEI. Trimming cost V 7 bases and J 7 bases, with 19 bases left between them. The CDR3 nucleotides are TGTGCCAGCACCAGAACACAGGGCCGGGGTGAAGCTTTCTTT. It codes for CASTRTQGRGEAFF.

The CDR3 reads CASSPGDSSTQYF. The CDR3 DNA follows: TGTGCCAGCAGCCCTGGGGACTCCTCAACGCAGTATTTT. J is TRBJ2-3 and V is TRBV7-9, with D perhaps TRBD2 (6 bases). CDR1 and CDR2 from the germline V gene are SEHNR and FQNEAQ (reference sequence). The CDR3 is made up of 13 amino acids. The germline V and J ends were trimmed by 5 bases and 9 bases, with 15 bases remaining between them.

The chain uses TRBV13 and TRBJ2-7; D is unclear. CDR1 and CDR2 (germline): PRHDT, FYEKMQ (reference sequence). The CDR3 has 12 residues. Trimming shortened V by 3 bases and J by 3 bases, and 6 bases separated the two germline ends. In DNA form, the CDR3 reads TGTGCCAGCAGCTTCGGGTACTACGAGCAGTACTTC. This gives the protein CASSFGYYEQYF.

The chain has TRBV6-1 and TRBJ2-5; maybe TRBD1 (5 bases). Per the germline V gene, CDR1 is MNHNS and CDR2 is SASEGT. The CDR3 is made up of 15 amino acids. V shed 5 bases and J shed 4 bases, with 17 bases lying between them. CDR3 sequence reads: CASSLTGSWGETQYF. In DNA, the CDR3 is TGTGCCAGCAGTTTAACAGGATCCTGGGGAGAGACCCAGTACTTC.

The genes are TRBV11-2 and TRBJ1-4; D perhaps matches TRBD1 (5 bases). Germline V gene data show CDR1 as SGHAT and CDR2 as FQNNGV. Trimming shortened V by 1 base and J by 10 bases, and 16 bases separated the two germline ends. The CDR3 is made up of 15 amino acids. CDR3 nucleotide sequence: TGTGCCAGCAGCTTAGGTCGGGACTTAACCGGAAAACTGTTTTTT. This translates into CASSLGRDLTGKLFF.

This clone was observed a handful of times. The V gene is TRBV2, the J gene TRBJ2-7, with D maybe TRBD2 (5 bases). The CDR3 is made up of 15 amino acids. Between the trimmed V and J ends, which lost 5 bases and 6 bases, there was a span of 20 bases. Germline values: CDR1 SNHLY, CDR2 FYNNEI. The CDR3 DNA is TGTGCCAGCAGTCTCGGGGAAAGTCCTCCCTCCGAGCAGTACTTC. Encoded protein: CASSLGESPPSEQYF.

The chain combines TRBV6-5 with TRBJ1-3; D perhaps matches TRBD1 (6 bases). The CDR3 extends over 15 amino acids. CDR1 is MNHEY and CDR2 is SVGAGI in the germline V gene. Trimming took off 4 bases at V and 2 bases at J, with 12 bases between the two ends. The CDR3 spells CASSFQTGTGNTIYF. CDR3 sequence (DNA): TGTGCCAGCAGTTTCCAAACAGGGACTGGAAACACCATATATTTT.

The rearrangement joins TRBV6-6 to TRBJ1-1; 9 bases line up with TRBD1. V lost 5 bases and J lost 5; bases outside the gene matches: 3. The CDR3 length is 13 residues. Germline CDR1 reads MNHNY; CDR2 reads SVGAGI (reference sequence). This CDR3 is CASSGQGRTEAFF. The CDR3 DNA follows: TGTGCCAGCAGTGGACAGGGGAGGACTGAAGCTTTCTTT.

This chain uses TRBV2 with TRBJ1-2, with 8 bases identical to TRBD1. The CDR3 has 15 amino acids. V gave up 3 bases and J gave up 8 bases; unmatched junction bases: 11. Germline lookup yields CDR1 SNHLY and CDR2 FYNNEI. In DNA form, the CDR3 reads TGTGCCAGCAGTGACACGCCGACAGGGGCGGACGGCTACACCTTC. Its translation is CASSDTPTGADGYTF.

This clone was counted a few times. The V gene is TRBV6-5, the J gene TRBJ1-6; D gene unclear. This CDR3 has 13 amino acids. Trimming removed 2 bases from V and 10 bases from J, with 9 bases in between. Germline values: CDR1 MNHEY, CDR2 SVGAGI. CDR3 sequence reads: CASSYALLSPLHF. As DNA, the CDR3 is TGTGCCAGCAGTTACGCCTTGCTATCACCCCTCCACTTT.

The chain carries TRBV7-9 and TRBJ2-7, with D tentatively TRBD1 (5 bases). V was pared by 5 bases and J by 1 base, with 12 bases between. This CDR3 is 14 amino acids long. Germline CDR1 and CDR2: SEHNR and FQNEAQ (reference sequence). The CDR3 spells CASSPDSRSYEQYF. CDR3 nucleotides: TGTGCCAGCAGCCCCGACAGCAGATCCTACGAGCAGTACTTC. Together with reference TRBV7-9 and TRBJ2-7, the CDR3 gives the full variable domain: DTGVSQNPRHKITKRGQNVTFRCDPISEHNRLYWYRQTLGQGPEFLTYFQNEAQLEKSRLLSDRFSAERPKGSFSTLEIQRTEQGDSAMYLCASSPDSRSYEQYFGPGTRLTVT.

This sequence joins TRBV5-1 and TRBJ2-7, with D perhaps TRBD1 (6 bases). The CDR3 has 14 amino acids. Germline CDR1 SGHRS, CDR2 YFSETQ. V lost 0 bases and J 1 base, leaving 8 bases between the germline ends. For the CDR3, the DNA is TGCGCCAGCAGCTTGGATACAGGGTCCTACGAGCAGTACTTC. Translation gives CASSLDTGSYEQYF. Based on the CDR3 plus reference TRBV5-1 and TRBJ2-7, the full variable domain is KAGVTQTPRYLIKTRGQQVTLSCSPISGHRSVSWYQQTPGQGLQFLFEYFSETQRNKGNFPGRFSGRQFSNSRSEMNVSTLELGDSALYLCASSLDTGSYEQYFGPGTRLTVT.

Regarding this clone: Other DNA sequences from this sample encode an identical CDR3 as well. J is TRBJ1-2 and V is TRBV4-3; 10 bases agree with TRBD1. The CDR3 has 13 residues. CDR1 LGHNA and CDR2 YSLEER come from the germline V gene. V was clipped by 3 bases and J by 8 bases; unmatched bases: 3. Here the CDR3 reads CASSQDRGGGYTF. The CDR3 bases are TGCGCCAGCAGCCAGGACAGGGGGGGAGGCTACACCTTC.

This clone occurred a few times. This chain uses TRBV15 with TRBJ2-7; 10 bases are a match to TRBD1. The CDR3 totals 15 residues. Trimming at V came to 5 bases and at J to 4 bases, leaving 8 bases not matched to a gene. CDR1 and CDR2 (germline): LNHNV, YYDKDF (reference sequence). The CDR3 coding sequence is TGTGCCACCAGCGCGGGGGACAGGGGACCGTACGAGCAGTACTTC. Translating it yields CATSAGDRGPYEQYF.

The chain carries TRBV11-2 and TRBJ1-6, with 7 bases matching TRBD1. V gave up 5 bases and J gave up 3 bases; unmatched junction bases: 7. The CDR3 runs 16 residues. CDR1 and CDR2 (germline): SGHAT, FQNNGV. Written as DNA, the CDR3 is TGTGCCAGCAGCCCGAGGGGGGACAGCTATAATTCACCCCTCCACTTT. Translation: CASSPRGDSYNSPLHF.

This chain uses TRBV4-1 with TRBJ2-2; D perhaps matches TRBD1 (5 bases). Germline-derived CDR1 and CDR2 are MGHRA and YSYEKL. This CDR3 spans 16 amino acids. With 4 bases removed from V and 0 bases from J, the gap between germline ends came to 12 bases. CDR3 protein: CASSPDSNSNTGELFF. The CDR3 bases are TGCGCCAGCAGCCCCGACAGCAACTCGAACACCGGGGAGCTGTTTTTT.

J is TRBJ1-5 and V is TRBV6-5, with 9 positions matching TRBD1. V trimming: 6 bases; J trimming: 11 bases; junction bases outside the gene matches: 11. CDR1 and CDR2 from the germline V gene are MNHEY and SVGAGI. The CDR3 runs 14 residues. CDR3 DNA: TGTGCCAGCAGAGGACAGGGGTCCGTCGGGTCCCAGCATTTT. It translates to CASRGQGSVGSQHF.

This chain joins TRBV15 and TRBJ2-2, with 8 bases that match TRBD2. CDR3 size: 15 residues. Germline V gene lookup returns CDR1 LNHNV and CDR2 YYDKDF (reference sequence). V was clipped by 6 bases and J by 6 bases; unmatched bases: 9. CDR3: CATRRGDHDSGELFF. The DNA of the CDR3 is TGTGCCACCAGGCGGGGGGATCATGATTCCGGGGAGCTGTTTTTT.

V gene TRBV18 combines with J gene TRBJ2-7; 11 bases are a match to TRBD1. CDR1 and CDR2 from the germline V gene are KGHSH and LQKENI. J gave up 6 bases and V 3 bases, and 4 bases lay outside the gene matches. CDR3 length equals 14 residues. CDR3 amino acids: CASSPGQGASEQYF. For the CDR3, the DNA is TGTGCCAGCTCACCTGGACAGGGGGCTTCCGAGCAGTACTTC.

This chain uses TRBV18 with TRBJ2-7; 9 nucleotides align to TRBD2. The trim removed 6 bases at V and 3 bases at J, leaving 6 bases unmatched. Germline lookup yields CDR1 KGHSH and CDR2 LQKENI. This CDR3 contains 14 residues. DNA for the CDR3: TGTGCCAGCTCCCAAGGTAGCGGGGGCTACGAGCAGTACTTC. This gives the protein CASSQGSGGYEQYF.

Remarks on this clone: Other DNA sequences from this sample encode an identical CDR3 as well. V gene TRBV7-9 combines with J gene TRBJ1-3; D gene uncertain. Trimming pared 5 bases from V and 0 bases from J, leaving 5 bases between. Germline V gene lookup returns CDR1 SEHNR and CDR2 FQNEAQ (reference sequence). The CDR3 is 13 amino acids. CDR3 sequence reads: CASSPSSGNTIYF. In DNA, the CDR3 is TGTGCCAGCAGCCCTTCCTCTGGAAACACCATATATTTT.

This chain joins TRBV9 and TRBJ2-3; 9 bases agree with TRBD2. The CDR3 is made up of 16 amino acids. J gave up 3 bases and V 0 bases, and 5 bases lay outside the gene matches. Germline V gene lookup returns CDR1 SGDLS and CDR2 YYNGEE. The CDR3 sequence: CASSVDIAGGTDTQYF. CDR3 DNA sequence: TGTGCCAGCAGCGTAGACATCGCGGGGGGGACAGATACGCAGTATTTT.

V and J are TRBV29-1 and TRBJ2-1, with D tentatively TRBD1 (5 bases). Trimming stripped 6 bases from V and 6 bases from J, with 9 bases between. Germline CDR1 is SQVTM and CDR2 is ANQGSEA. The CDR3 covers 11 residues. The CDR3 nucleotides are TGCAGCGTGGCAACAGGCAATGAGCAGTTCTTC. Protein sequence: CSVATGNEQFF.